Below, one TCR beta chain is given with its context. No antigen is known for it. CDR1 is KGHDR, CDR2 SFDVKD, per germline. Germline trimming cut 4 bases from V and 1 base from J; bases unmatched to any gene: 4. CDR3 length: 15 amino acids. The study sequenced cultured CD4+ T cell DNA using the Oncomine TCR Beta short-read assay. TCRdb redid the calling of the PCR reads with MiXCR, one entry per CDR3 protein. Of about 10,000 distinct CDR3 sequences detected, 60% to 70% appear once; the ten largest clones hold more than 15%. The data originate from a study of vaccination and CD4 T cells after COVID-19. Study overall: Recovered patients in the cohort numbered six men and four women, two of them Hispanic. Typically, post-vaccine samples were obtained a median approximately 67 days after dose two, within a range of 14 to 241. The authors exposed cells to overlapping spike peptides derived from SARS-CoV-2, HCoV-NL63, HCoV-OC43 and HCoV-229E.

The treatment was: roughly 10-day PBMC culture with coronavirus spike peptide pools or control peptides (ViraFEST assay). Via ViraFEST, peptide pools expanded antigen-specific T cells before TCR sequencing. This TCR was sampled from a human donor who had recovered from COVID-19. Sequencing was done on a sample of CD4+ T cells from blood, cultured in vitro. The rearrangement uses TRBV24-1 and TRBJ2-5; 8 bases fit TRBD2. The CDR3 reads CATSDSGGGQETQYF. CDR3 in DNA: TGTGCCACCAGTGACTCCGGGGGGGGCCAAGAGACCCAGTACTTC.